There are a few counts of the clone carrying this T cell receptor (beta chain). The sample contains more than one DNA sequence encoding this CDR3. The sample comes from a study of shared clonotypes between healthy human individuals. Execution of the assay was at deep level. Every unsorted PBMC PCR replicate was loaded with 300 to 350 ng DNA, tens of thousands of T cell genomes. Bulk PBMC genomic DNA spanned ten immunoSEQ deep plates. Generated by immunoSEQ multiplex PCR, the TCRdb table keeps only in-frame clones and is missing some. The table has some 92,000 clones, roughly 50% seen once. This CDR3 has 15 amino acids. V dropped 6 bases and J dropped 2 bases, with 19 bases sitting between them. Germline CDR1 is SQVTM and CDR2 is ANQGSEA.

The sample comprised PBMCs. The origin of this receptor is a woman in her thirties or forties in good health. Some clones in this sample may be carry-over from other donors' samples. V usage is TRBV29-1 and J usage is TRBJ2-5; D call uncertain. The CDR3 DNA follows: TGCAGCGTGGGGTTCGGCAGCAGATTTCAAGAGACCCAGTACTTC. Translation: CSVGFGSRFQETQYF. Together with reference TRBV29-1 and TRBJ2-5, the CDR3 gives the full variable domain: SAVISQKPSRDICQRGTSLTIQCQVDSQVTMMFWYRQQPGQSLTLIATANQGSEATYESGFVIDKFPISRPNLTFSTLTVSNMSPEDSSIYLCSVGFGSRFQETQYFGPGTRLLVL.